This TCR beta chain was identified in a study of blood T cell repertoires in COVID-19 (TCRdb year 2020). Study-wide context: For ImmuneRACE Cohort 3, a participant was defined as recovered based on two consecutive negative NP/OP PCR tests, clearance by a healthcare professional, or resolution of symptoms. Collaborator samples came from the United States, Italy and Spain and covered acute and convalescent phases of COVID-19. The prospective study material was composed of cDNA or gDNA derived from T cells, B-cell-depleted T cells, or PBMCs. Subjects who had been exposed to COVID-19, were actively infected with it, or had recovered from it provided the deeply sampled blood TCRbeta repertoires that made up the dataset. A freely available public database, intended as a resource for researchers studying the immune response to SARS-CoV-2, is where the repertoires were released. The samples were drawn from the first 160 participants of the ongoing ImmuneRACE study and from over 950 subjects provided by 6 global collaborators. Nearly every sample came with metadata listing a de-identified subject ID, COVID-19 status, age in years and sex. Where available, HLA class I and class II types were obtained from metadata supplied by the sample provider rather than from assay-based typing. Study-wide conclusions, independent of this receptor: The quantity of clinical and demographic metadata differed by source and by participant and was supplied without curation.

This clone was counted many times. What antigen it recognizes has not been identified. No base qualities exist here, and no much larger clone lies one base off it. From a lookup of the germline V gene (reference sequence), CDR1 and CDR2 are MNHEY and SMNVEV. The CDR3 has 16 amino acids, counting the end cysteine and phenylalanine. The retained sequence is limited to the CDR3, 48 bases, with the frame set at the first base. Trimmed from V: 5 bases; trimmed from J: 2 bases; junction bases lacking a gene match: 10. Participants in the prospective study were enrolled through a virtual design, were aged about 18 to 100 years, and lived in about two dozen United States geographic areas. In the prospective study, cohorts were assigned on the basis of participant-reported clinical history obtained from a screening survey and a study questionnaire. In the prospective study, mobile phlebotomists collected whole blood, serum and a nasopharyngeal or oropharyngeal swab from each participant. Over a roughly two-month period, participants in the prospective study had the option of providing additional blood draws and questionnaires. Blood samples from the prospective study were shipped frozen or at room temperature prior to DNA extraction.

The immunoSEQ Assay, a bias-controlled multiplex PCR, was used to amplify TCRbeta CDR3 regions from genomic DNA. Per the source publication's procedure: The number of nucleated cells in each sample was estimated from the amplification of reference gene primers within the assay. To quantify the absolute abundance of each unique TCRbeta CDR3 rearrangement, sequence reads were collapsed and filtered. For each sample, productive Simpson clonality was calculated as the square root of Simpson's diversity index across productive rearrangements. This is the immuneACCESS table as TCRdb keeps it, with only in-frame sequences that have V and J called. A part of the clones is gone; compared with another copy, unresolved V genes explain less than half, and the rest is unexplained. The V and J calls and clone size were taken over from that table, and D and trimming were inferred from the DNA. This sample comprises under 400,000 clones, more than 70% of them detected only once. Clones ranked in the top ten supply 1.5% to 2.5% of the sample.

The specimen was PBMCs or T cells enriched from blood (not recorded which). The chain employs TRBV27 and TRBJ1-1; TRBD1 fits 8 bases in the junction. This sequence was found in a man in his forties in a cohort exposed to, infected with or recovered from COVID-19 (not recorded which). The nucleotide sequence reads TGTGCCAGCAGTCACCGGGACAGGCGTCATAACACTGAAGCTTTCTTT. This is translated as CASSHRDRRHNTEAFF.